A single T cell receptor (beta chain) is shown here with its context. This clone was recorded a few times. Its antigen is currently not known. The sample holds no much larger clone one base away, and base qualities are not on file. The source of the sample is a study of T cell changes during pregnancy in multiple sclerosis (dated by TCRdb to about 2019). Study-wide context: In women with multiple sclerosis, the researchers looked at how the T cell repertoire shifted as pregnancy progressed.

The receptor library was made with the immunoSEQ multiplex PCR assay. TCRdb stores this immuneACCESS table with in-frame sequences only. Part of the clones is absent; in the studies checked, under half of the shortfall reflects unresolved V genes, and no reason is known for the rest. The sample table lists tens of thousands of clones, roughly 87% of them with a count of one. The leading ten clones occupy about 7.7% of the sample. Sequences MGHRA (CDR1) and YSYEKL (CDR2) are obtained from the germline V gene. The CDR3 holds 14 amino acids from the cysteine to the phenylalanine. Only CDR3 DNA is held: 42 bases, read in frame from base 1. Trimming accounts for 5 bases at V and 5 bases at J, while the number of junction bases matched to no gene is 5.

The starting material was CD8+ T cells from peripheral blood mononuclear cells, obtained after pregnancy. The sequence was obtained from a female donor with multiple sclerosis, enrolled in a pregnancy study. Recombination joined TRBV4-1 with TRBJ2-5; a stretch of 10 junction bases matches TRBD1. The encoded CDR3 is CASSGGTGEETQYF. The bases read TGCGCCAGCAGCGGGGGGACAGGGGAGGAGACCCAGTACTTC.